The 9 T cell receptor beta chains presented below share a single source sample, sequenced in a study of blood T cell repertoires in COVID-19. Repertoires were generated with immunoSEQ multiplex PCR, while TCRdb's copy carries only in-frame clones and drops some. This sample has roughly 250,000 clones; about 87% occur once, and the top ten carry roughly 8.6%. The sample taken for sequencing was peripheral blood. The receptors were sampled from a human donor in a cohort sampled during active COVID-19.

The chain recombines TRBV7-9 with TRBJ2-1; D is uncertain. The V and J ends lost 3 bases and 2 bases respectively, with 11 bases between them. Germline V gene sequence: CDR1 SEHNR, CDR2 FQNEAQ (reference sequence). This CDR3 region has 15 residues. The CDR3 nucleotides read TGTGCCAGCAGCTTTTGGAGCCTCGCCTACAATGAGCAGTTCTTC. Translation: CASSFWSLAYNEQFF.

The genes are TRBV5-1 and TRBJ2-1, with D unclear. The V end was cut by 0 bases, the J end by 7 bases, with 20 bases between. The CDR3 has 17 residues. Germline CDR1 is SGHRS and CDR2 is YFSETQ. CDR3 region: CASSLVLGGASSNEQFF. The CDR3 DNA reads as TGCGCCAGCAGCTTGGTTTTAGGCGGAGCGTCGTCGAATGAGCAGTTCTTC.

This rearrangement joins TRBV2 to TRBJ1-4; 9 bases fit TRBD1. V trimming: 6 bases; J trimming: 16 bases; junction bases outside the gene matches: 6. This CDR3 region has 11 residues. Per germline, CDR1 SNHLY and CDR2 FYNNEI. CDR3 in amino acids: CASSLGTGTFF. CDR3 coding DNA: TGTGCCAGCAGCCTCGGGACAGGGACGTTTTTT.

DNA for the CDR3: TGCGCCAGCAGCTTGGAAGGGGAGGGGGCACCCCTCCACTTT. It specifies CASSLEGEGAPLHF. The rearrangement uses TRBV5-1 and TRBJ1-6; possibly TRBD1 for D (6 bases). Germline CDR1 reads SGHRS; CDR2 reads YFSETQ. There are 14 residues in the CDR3. V was trimmed by 0 bases and J by 11 bases, leaving 12 bases between them.

V and J are TRBV6-5 and TRBJ1-2; 7 bases are a match to TRBD1. The CDR3 has 14 amino acids. V lost 0 bases, J lost 7 bases, and 5 bases stayed unmatched. Germline CDR1 and CDR2: MNHEY and SVGAGI. CDR3 amino acids: CASSYSRGRGGYTF. Written as DNA, the CDR3 is TGTGCCAGCAGTTACTCGAGGGGGCGAGGTGGCTACACCTTC.

In its sample, this clone was seen once. The chain uses TRBV7-9 and TRBJ2-1; 7 bases match TRBD2. CDR3 size: 15 residues. The V gene end was trimmed by 6 bases and the J gene end by 0 bases; junction bases not matched to a gene: 5. Germline V gives CDR1 SEHNR, CDR2 FQNEAQ (reference sequence). In nucleotides, the CDR3 is TGTGCCAGCAGTTCGCGGGGGAACTCCTACAATGAGCAGTTCTTC. Amino acids: CASSSRGNSYNEQFF.

The J gene is TRBJ1-5, the V gene TRBV6-5; D possibly corresponds to TRBD1 (6 bases). Trimming removed 7 bases at V and 7 bases at J, with 17 bases between. Per germline, CDR1 MNHEY and CDR2 SVGAGI. CDR3 length: 14 residues. The CDR3, as DNA: TGTGCCAGCACCATAACAGGGTCATCGCAGCCCCAGCATTTT. Amino acid sequence: CASTITGSSQPQHF.

The chain has TRBV6-5 and TRBJ2-3, with D possibly being TRBD2 (5 bases). Germline assignment: CDR1 MNHEY and CDR2 SVGAGI. This CDR3 spans 15 amino acids. The V end was cut by 5 bases, the J end by 0 bases, with 12 bases between. This CDR3 is CASSHLATSTDTQYF. As DNA, the CDR3 is TGTGCCAGCAGTCACCTAGCAACTAGCACAGATACGCAGTATTTT.

This clone has only a few counts. The chain recombines TRBV6-2 or TRBV6-3 with TRBJ1-6, with 8 nucleotides matching TRBD1. Germline values: CDR1 MNHEY, CDR2 SVGEGT. V was pared by 6 bases and J by 7 bases, with 8 bases of the junction left unmatched. This CDR3 comprises 15 residues. The CDR3 DNA reads as TGTGCCAGCAGCCATCAGACAGGGGTAAATTCACCCCTCCACTTT. Its translation is CASSHQTGVNSPLHF.